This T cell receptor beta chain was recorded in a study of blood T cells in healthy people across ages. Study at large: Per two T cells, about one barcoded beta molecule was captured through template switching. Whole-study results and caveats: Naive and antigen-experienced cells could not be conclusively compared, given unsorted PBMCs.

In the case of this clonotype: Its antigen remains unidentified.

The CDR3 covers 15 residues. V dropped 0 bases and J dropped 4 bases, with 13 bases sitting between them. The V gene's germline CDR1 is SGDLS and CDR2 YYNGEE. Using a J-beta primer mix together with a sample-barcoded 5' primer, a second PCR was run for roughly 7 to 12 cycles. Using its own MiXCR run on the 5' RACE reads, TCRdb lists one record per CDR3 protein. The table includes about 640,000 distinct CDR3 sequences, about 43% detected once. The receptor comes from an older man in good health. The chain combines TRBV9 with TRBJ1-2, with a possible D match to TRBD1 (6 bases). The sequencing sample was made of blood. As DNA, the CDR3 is TGTGCCAGCAGCGTAGATCTCGGGACACCCTATGGCTACACCTTC. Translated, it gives CASSVDLGTPYGYTF. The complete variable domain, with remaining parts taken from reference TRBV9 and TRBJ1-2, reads DSGVTQTPKHLITATGQRVTLRCSPRSGDLSVYWYQQSLDQGLQFLIQYYNGEERAKGNILERFSAQQFPDLHSELNLSSLELGDSALYFCASSVDLGTPYGYTFGSGTRLTVV.